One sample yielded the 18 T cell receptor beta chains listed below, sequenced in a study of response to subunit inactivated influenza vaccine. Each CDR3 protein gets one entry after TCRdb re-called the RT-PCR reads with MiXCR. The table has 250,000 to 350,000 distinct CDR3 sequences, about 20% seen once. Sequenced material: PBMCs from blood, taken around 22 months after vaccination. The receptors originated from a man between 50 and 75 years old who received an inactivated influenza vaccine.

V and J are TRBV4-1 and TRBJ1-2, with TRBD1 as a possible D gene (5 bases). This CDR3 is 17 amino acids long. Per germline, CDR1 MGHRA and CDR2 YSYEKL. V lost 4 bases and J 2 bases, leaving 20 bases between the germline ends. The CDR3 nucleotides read TGCGCCAGCAGCCCGGATCATGGTGGGGGAGGAAACTATGGCTACACCTTC. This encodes CASSPDHGGGGNYGYTF.

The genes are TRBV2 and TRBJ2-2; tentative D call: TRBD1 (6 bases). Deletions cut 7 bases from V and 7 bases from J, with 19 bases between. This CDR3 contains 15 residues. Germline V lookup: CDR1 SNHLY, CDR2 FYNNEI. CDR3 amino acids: CASIQTGSLSGELFF. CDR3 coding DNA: TGTGCCAGCATTCAAACAGGGTCGTTAAGCGGGGAGCTGTTTTTT.

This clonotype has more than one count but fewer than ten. The CDR3 coding sequence is TGTGCCAGCTCACCGCAGGGACTCGGAGGCTACACCTTC. It encodes CASSPQGLGGYTF. The V gene is TRBV18, the J gene TRBJ1-2, with D maybe TRBD1 (5 bases). CDR3 length: 13 amino acids. CDR1 and CDR2 from the germline V gene are KGHSH and LQKENI. The ends were cut back, 3 bases at V and 8 bases at J, with 13 bases in the middle.

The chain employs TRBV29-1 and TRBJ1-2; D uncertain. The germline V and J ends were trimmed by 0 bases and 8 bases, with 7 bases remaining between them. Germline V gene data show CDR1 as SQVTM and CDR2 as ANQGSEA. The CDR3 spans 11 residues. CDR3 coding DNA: TGCAGCGTTGAAGATCATAGGGGCTACACCTTC. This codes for CSVEDHRGYTF.

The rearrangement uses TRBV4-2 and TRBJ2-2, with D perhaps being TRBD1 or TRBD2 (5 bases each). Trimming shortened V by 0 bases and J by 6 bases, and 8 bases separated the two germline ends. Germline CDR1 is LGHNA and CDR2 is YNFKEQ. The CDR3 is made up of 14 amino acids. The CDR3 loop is CASSQELGAGELFF. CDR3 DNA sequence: TGTGCCAGCAGCCAAGAATTGGGGGCCGGGGAGCTGTTTTTT.

CDR3: CASSQGQRGEQYF. The CDR3 DNA reads as TGTGCCAGCAGCCAGGGACAAAGAGGCGAGCAGTACTTC. The J gene is TRBJ2-7, the V gene TRBV3-1; a weak D match, TRBD1 (6 bases). V was cut by 3 bases and J by 6 bases, with 12 bases left in between. Germline V gene lookup returns CDR1 LGHDT and CDR2 YNNKEL (reference sequence). This CDR3 has 13 residues.

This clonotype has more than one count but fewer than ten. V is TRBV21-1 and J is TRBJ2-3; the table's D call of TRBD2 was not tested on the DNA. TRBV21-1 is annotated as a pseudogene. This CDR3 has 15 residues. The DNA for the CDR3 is TGTGCCAGCAGCAACCTAGCGGGAAGCACAGATACGCAGTATTTT. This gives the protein CASSNLAGSTDTQYF.

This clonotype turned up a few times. The CDR3 DNA follows: TGCAGCGTTGAAGCGGCAGGGGAAAACACTGAAGCTTTCTTT. As protein: CSVEAAGENTEAFF. This chain links TRBV29-1 with TRBJ1-1, with D possibly matching TRBD1 (6 bases). Per germline, CDR1 SQVTM and CDR2 ANQGSEA. V was cut by 1 base and J by 2 bases, with 11 bases left in between. The CDR3 length is 14 residues.

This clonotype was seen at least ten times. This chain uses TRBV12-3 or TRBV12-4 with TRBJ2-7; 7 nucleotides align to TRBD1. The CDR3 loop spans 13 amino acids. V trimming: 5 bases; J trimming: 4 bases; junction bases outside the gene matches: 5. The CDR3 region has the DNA TGTGCCAGCAGTCCGGGACAGCCTTACGAGCAGTACTTC. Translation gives CASSPGQPYEQYF.

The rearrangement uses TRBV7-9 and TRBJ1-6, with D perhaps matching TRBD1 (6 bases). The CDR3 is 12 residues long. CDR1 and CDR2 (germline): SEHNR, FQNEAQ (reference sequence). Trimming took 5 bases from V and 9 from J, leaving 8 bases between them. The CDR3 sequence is CASSVDSSPLHF. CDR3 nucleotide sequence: TGTGCCAGCAGCGTGGACAGTTCACCCCTCCACTTT.

CDR3 in DNA: TGTGCCACCAGTGACGTGGGAAGCACCGGGGAGCTGTTTTTT. Translated: CATSDVGSTGELFF. The chain has TRBV24-1 and TRBJ2-2, with D unresolved. CDR1 KGHDR and CDR2 SFDVKD come from the germline V gene. With 4 bases removed from V and 4 bases from J, the gap between germline ends came to 9 bases. The CDR3 sequence is 14 residues long.

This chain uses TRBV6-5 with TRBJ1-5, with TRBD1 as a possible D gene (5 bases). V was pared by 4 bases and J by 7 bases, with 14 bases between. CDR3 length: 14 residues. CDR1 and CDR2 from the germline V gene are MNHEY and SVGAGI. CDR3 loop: CASSSVGAGQPQHF. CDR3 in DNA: TGTGCCAGCAGTTCGGTTGGGGCTGGCCAGCCCCAGCATTTT.

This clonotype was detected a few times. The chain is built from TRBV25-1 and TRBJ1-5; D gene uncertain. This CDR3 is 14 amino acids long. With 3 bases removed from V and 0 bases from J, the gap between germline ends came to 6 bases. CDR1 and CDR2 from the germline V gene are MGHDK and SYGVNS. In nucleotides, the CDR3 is TGTGCCAGCAGTGATTCGTTTAGCAATCAGCCCCAGCATTTT. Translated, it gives CASSDSFSNQPQHF.

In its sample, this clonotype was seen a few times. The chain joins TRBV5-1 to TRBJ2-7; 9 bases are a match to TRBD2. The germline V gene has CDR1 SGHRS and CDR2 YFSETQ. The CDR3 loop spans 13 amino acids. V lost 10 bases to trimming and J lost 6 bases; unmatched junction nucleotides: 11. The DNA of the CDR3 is TGCGCCGACCCTGGCGGGAGGGCCCTCGAGCAGTACTTC. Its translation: CADPGGRALEQYF.

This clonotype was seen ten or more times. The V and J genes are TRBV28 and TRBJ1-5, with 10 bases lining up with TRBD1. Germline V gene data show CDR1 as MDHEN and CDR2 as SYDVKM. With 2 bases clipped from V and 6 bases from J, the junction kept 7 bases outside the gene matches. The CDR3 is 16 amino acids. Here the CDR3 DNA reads TGTGCCAGCAGTTTAGGGGGACAGGGGCCGCCTCAGCCCCAGCATTTT. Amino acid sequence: CASSLGGQGPPQPQHF.

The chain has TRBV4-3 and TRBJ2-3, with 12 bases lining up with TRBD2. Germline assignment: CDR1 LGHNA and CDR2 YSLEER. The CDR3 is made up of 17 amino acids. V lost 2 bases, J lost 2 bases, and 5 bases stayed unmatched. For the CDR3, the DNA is TGCGCCAGCAGCCAACGGACTAGCGGGGACTACACAGATACGCAGTATTTT. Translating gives CASSQRTSGDYTDTQYF.

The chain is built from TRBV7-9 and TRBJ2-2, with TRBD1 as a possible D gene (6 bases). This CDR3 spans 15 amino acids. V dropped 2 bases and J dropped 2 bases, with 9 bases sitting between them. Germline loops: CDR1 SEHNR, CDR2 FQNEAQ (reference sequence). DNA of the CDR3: TGTGCCAGCAGCTTATGGGACACCAACACCGGGGAGCTGTTTTTT. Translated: CASSLWDTNTGELFF.

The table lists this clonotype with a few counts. The CDR3 DNA reads TGTGCCAGCAAACTAACCCCTGTGCCCTCCTACGAGCAGTACTTC. Protein: CASKLTPVPSYEQYF. The J gene is TRBJ2-7, the V gene TRBV6-1, with D unclear. Trimming cost V 7 bases and J 0 bases, with 16 bases left between them. Germline loops: CDR1 MNHNS, CDR2 SASEGT. The CDR3 contains 15 residues.